The T cell receptor beta chain under discussion was sequenced for a study of cytomegalovirus exposure and HLA in healthy donors. Study-level results: The majority of CMV-associated TCR beta chains were reported as apparently HLA-restricted in a later analysis. Cytomegalovirus association was listed for about 160 TCR beta chains.

The PCR made use of 60 Vbeta and 13 Jbeta primers. Clones were sequenced by immunoSEQ multiplex PCR, and TCRdb holds only the in-frame ones, with some missing. The sample's table shows around 88,000 clones. The germline gives CDR1 SGDLS, CDR2 YYNGEE. The CDR3 is made up of 15 amino acids. Unmatched junction bases numbered 5, after V lost 1 base and J lost 8 bases. As regards this clone: Its target is unknown.

Whereas donors were nominally healthy upon sampling, unrecorded immune exposures were probable. This receptor was obtained from a girl between 5 and 17 years old in good health and CMV-seropositive. The chain links TRBV9 to TRBJ2-1, with 11 nucleotides matching TRBD2. Sequencing used PBMCs. CDR3 in amino acids: CASSVIAGGSDEQFF. CDR3 coding DNA: TGTGCCAGCAGCGTAATAGCGGGGGGGTCCGATGAGCAGTTCTTC.